This T cell receptor beta chain was obtained from a study of Ad26.COV2.S vaccination and SARS-CoV-2 variants. Study-wide points: Measurements of TCR breadth and depth may have given underestimates of the total T cell responses. Reports say spike-specific CD8+ and CD4+ T cell responses covered substantial breadth after vaccination. Higher spike-specific TCR breadth was found in vaccine recipients than in placebo recipients.

For this clone: Its antigen is currently unknown.

Treatment indicated: about 20 received Ad26.COV2.S at low or high dose, single or two shots; five or six received placebo; per-sample allocation not given. Sampling was done on day 63 after the first vaccine or placebo injection. An Ad26 vector that expressed Wuhan-strain SARS-CoV-2 spike constituted the vaccine. Repertoires were generated with immunoSEQ multiplex PCR, while TCRdb's copy carries only in-frame clones and drops some. The data show roughly 450,000 clones, around nine tenths seen once. The germline V gene encodes CDR1 MNHEY and CDR2 SVGEGT. V lost 5 bases and J lost 6; bases outside the gene matches: 3. The CDR3 totals 14 residues.

The sequenced sample was peripheral blood, obtained in a trial of Ad26.COV2.S vaccine versus placebo. This clonotype originated in a person between 18 and 65 years old who received the Ad26.COV2.S COVID-19 vaccine or a placebo. V usage is TRBV6-2 or TRBV6-3 and J usage is TRBJ2-1; 11 bases are a match to TRBD1. The CDR3 coding sequence is TGTGCCAGCAGTAGGACAGGGGGCATCAATGAGCAGTTCTTC. Its translation is CASSRTGGINEQFF.